The rows below give T cell receptor beta chains drawn from one sample of a study of shared clonotypes between healthy human individuals. Sequencing was performed with immunoSEQ multiplex PCR; in TCRdb, only in-frame clones are kept and a portion is missing. The repertoire holds over 2 million clones, with about 94% as singletons. What was sequenced was naive CD8+ T cells sorted from blood. These receptors were collected from a man between 18 and 29 years old in good health. Both conserved end residues are part of each CDR3. A D gene is named only where the DNA matches it firmly. Only part of the rows carry a size: once, few, many, or a class if the clone is expanded.

V gene	clone size	D gene	J gene	CDR3 DNA	CDR3 protein
TRBV19	.	.	TRBJ1-1	TGTGCCAGTAGTATTCGTGGGGTGGGACCGAACACTGAAGCTTTCTTT	CASSIRGVGPNTEAFF
TRBV11-2	.	TRBD2	TRBJ2-7	TGTGCCAGCAGCTTTAGCGGGAGCTCCTACGAGCAGTACTTC	CASSFSGSSYEQYF
TRBV28	.	TRBD1	TRBJ2-5	TGTGCCAGCACCCCAAGGGGACAGCGAGGGTGGACTGGCGAAGAGACCCAGTACTTC	CASTPRGQRGWTGEETQYF
TRBV27	.	.	TRBJ2-7	TGTGCCAGCAGTCCGGACGGACACTACGAGCAGTACTTC	CASSPDGHYEQYF
TRBV5-4	.	TRBD2	TRBJ2-1	TGTGCCAGCAGCTATAGCGGGAGCTCCTACAATGAGCAGTTCTTC	CASSYSGSSYNEQFF
TRBV29-1	.	.	TRBJ2-2	TGCAGCGTTGACTGGGGTGGGGACACCGGGGAGCTGTTTTTT	CSVDWGGDTGELFF
TRBV9	.	.	TRBJ1-1	TGTGCCAGCAGCGAACAGGGTTGGGACACTGAAGCTTTCTTT	CASSEQGWDTEAFF
TRBV27	.	.	TRBJ2-2	TGTGCCAGCAGTCTATCCACGAACACCGGGGAGCTGTTTTTT	CASSLSTNTGELFF
TRBV13	.	TRBD1	TRBJ1-2	TGTGCCAGCAGTTCTGACAGGGGAGGAGATGGCTACACCTTC	CASSSDRGGDGYTF
TRBV7-9	.	.	TRBJ1-3	TGTGCCAGCAGCCCCTTAGGGGACACCATATATTTT	CASSPLGDTIYF
TRBV5-6	.	.	TRBJ2-7	TGTGCCAGCAGCTTTTATCTCCGGGGCCAGTCCGTGGGCTACGAGCAGTACTTC	CASSFYLRGQSVGYEQYF
TRBV2	.	.	TRBJ2-7	TGTGCCAGCAGTGAAGCTACGGGAAAACCCTACGAGCAGTACTTC	CASSEATGKPYEQYF
TRBV5-6	.	.	TRBJ1-1	TGTGCCAGCAGCTCCCCGGCGGGAGGGGTCACTGAAGCTTTCTTT	CASSSPAGGVTEAFF
TRBV28	.	.	TRBJ2-5	TGTGCCAGCAGCCGACTCAACCAAGAGACCCAGTACTTC	CASSRLNQETQYF
TRBV9	.	.	TRBJ1-2	TGTGCCAGCAGTCCGGACAGCGACTATGGCTACACCTTC	CASSPDSDYGYTF
TRBV29-1	.	.	TRBJ2-1	TGCAGCGTTGAGGGCGAGAGCAATGAGCAGTTCTTC	CSVEGESNEQFF
TRBV14	.	TRBD2	TRBJ2-1	TGTGCCAGCAGCCAATTAAGCCTAGCGGGAGCTTCCTACAATGAGCAGTTCTTC	CASSQLSLAGASYNEQFF
TRBV7-8	.	TRBD2	TRBJ2-7	TGTGCCAGCAGCCCACTAGCGGGAAAAAACGAGCAGTACTTC	CASSPLAGKNEQYF
TRBV5-5	once	TRBD1	TRBJ2-7	TGTGCCAGCAGCTTGTATTGGACAGGGGAGGGCGAGCAGTACTTC	CASSLYWTGEGEQYF
TRBV9	.	TRBD1	TRBJ2-7	TGTGCCAGCAGCTTACAACCCGGGACAGGAAGCGGGCAGTACTTC	CASSLQPGTGSGQYF
TRBV5-1	.	TRBD2	TRBJ2-3	TGCGCCAGCAGCTTTACCCTTAGCGGGGGTGGAGATACGCAGTATTTT	CASSFTLSGGGDTQYF
TRBV5-8	.	TRBD2	TRBJ2-1	TGTGCCAGCAGCTCTTTACTAGGACTAGCGGGAAATGAGCAGTTCTTC	CASSSLLGLAGNEQFF
TRBV25-1	.	.	TRBJ1-2	TGTGCCAGCAGTGTACCGGGGAGGACCTTC	CASSVPGRTF
TRBV19	.	.	TRBJ2-5	TGTGCCAGCTCAAATACCGGGGTTCGAACAGAGACCCAGTACTTC	CASSNTGVRTETQYF
TRBV19	.	TRBD1	TRBJ1-4	TGTGCCAGTACCGGGACAGGGGATGAAAAACTGTTTTTT	CASTGTGDEKLFF
TRBV28	.	TRBD1	TRBJ2-3	TGTGCCACCTGGGACAGGGGCACAGATACGCAGTATTTT	CATWDRGTDTQYF
TRBV19	.	.	TRBJ2-3	TGTGCCAGTAGTAGAGACCCGAGGATGGTAACAGATACGCAGTATTTT	CASSRDPRMVTDTQYF
TRBV29-1	.	TRBD1	TRBJ2-5	TGCAGCGTCCGGCAACAGGGGGCAGGGGAGACCCAGTACTTC	CSVRQQGAGETQYF
TRBV15	.	TRBD1	TRBJ2-1	TGTGCCACCAGCAGAGAGAGGGGGACAGGGATGGGGAATGAGCAGTTCTTC	CATSRERGTGMGNEQFF
TRBV7-9	.	.	TRBJ1-1	TGTGCCAGCAGCTTAGAGCTCACTGAAGCTTTCTTT	CASSLELTEAFF
TRBV19	.	.	TRBJ2-3	TGTGCCGCCCGGGCCCTAAGCACAGATACGCAGTATTTT	CAARALSTDTQYF
TRBV11-2	.	.	TRBJ2-2	TGTGCCAGCCCACCTGGGGGCCGCGCGAACACCGGGGAGCTGTTTTTT	CASPPGGRANTGELFF
TRBV13	.	.	TRBJ2-5	TGTGCCAGCAGCTTAGGAGGTGGAGAGACCCAGTACTTC	CASSLGGGETQYF
TRBV7-9	.	.	TRBJ2-7	TGTGCCAGCAGCATGCAGGAATCTACGTCCTACGAGCAGTACTTC	CASSMQESTSYEQYF
TRBV7-2	.	.	TRBJ2-7	TGTGCCAGCAGCTTAGCTCTAGCCAACGAGCAGTACTTC	CASSLALANEQYF
TRBV19	.	.	TRBJ2-1	TGTGCCAGTAGTATAATGGGAGCCGACAATGAGCAGTTCTTC	CASSIMGADNEQFF
TRBV4-1	.	.	TRBJ1-4	TGCGCCAGCCTGCGGGACATCTCAACTAATGAAAAACTGTTTTTT	CASLRDISTNEKLFF
TRBV28	once	.	TRBJ2-5	TGTGCCAGCAGTTTCGGGCTCGGAGAGACCCAGTACTTC	CASSFGLGETQYF
TRBV13	.	TRBD2	TRBJ2-2	TGTGCCAGCAGCTCGGGACTAGCGGGAGATTGGGGCACCGGGGAGCTGTTTTTT	CASSSGLAGDWGTGELFF
TRBV23-1	.	.	TRBJ2-7	TGCGCCAGCATCAACGAGGACGGATCCTACGAGCAGTACTTC	CASINEDGSYEQYF
TRBV6-1	.	.	TRBJ2-1	TGTGCCAGCAGTGTGTCGGGACAGGGGTCTAGCGGGGCCTACAATGAGCAGTTCTTC	CASSVSGQGSSGAYNEQFF
TRBV13	once	TRBD2	TRBJ2-3	TGTGCCAGCAGCTTAGAACTAGCGGGGGGAATAACGCAGTATTTT	CASSLELAGGITQYF
TRBV18	.	TRBD1	TRBJ1-1	TGTGCCAGCTCATCGACAGGGACTGAGGCTTTCTTT	CASSSTGTEAFF
TRBV6-1	.	.	TRBJ2-7	TGTGCCAGCAGTGACCCGACAGTATACTACGAGCAGTACTTC	CASSDPTVYYEQYF
TRBV4-1	.	.	TRBJ1-4	TGCGCCAGCAGCCAACGGTATAGGGACGCCGAAAAACTGTTTTTT	CASSQRYRDAEKLFF
TRBV13	.	.	TRBJ2-7	TGTGCCAGCAGCTTAGGACTAGCCGATTACGAGCAGTACTTC	CASSLGLADYEQYF
TRBV5-4	.	TRBD1	TRBJ2-3	TGTGCCAGCAGCTCGGGACAGGCAGATACGCAGTATTTT	CASSSGQADTQYF
TRBV4-3	.	TRBD1	TRBJ2-7	TGCGCCAGCAGCCAAGATCTGGGGACAGTGGGAGACGAGCAGTACTTC	CASSQDLGTVGDEQYF
TRBV13	once	.	TRBJ2-5	TGTGCCAGCAGCCCTGGGATCCAAGAGACCCAGTACTTC	CASSPGIQETQYF
TRBV4-1	.	TRBD1	TRBJ2-7	TGCGCCAGCAGCCAAGCGGGGTCTTCGAGACAGGGGTCCTACGAGCAGTACTTC	CASSQAGSSRQGSYEQYF
TRBV19	once	TRBD1	TRBJ2-2	TGTGCCAGTAGTGACGACAGGGAACTAAACACCGGGGAGCTGTTTTTT	CASSDDRELNTGELFF
TRBV10-2	once	.	TRBJ2-6	TGCGCCAGCAAAATGTATGCTTCTGGGGCCAACGTCCTGACTTTC	CASKMYASGANVLTF
TRBV7-2	once	TRBD2	TRBJ2-1	TGTGCCAGCAGCCGCAAACTAGCGGGAGTCACCAATGAGCAGTTCTTC	CASSRKLAGVTNEQFF
TRBV20-1	.	.	TRBJ1-2	TGCAGTGCCCCGGGTGGGTATGGCTACACCTTC	CSAPGGYGYTF
TRBV5-6	.	.	TRBJ1-3	TGTGCCAGCAGCCCTAAACCCAACTTATCCGGAAACACCATATATTTT	CASSPKPNLSGNTIYF
TRBV5-1	.	.	TRBJ2-7	TGCGCCAGCAGCCCGTCCCGAGAGGTCTCCTACGAGCAGTACTTC	CASSPSREVSYEQYF
TRBV19	.	.	TRBJ2-7	TGTGCCAGCAGGAGAGGTGTAGAGCAGTACTTC	CASRRGVEQYF
TRBV4-1	.	TRBD1	TRBJ2-6	TGCGCCAGCGCCCCGACAGGGCCCCTCTCCGGGGCCAACGTCCTGACTTTC	CASAPTGPLSGANVLTF
TRBV19	.	.	TRBJ2-7	TGTGCCAGTAGTCTGGCATCGAACTACGAGCAGTACTTC	CASSLASNYEQYF